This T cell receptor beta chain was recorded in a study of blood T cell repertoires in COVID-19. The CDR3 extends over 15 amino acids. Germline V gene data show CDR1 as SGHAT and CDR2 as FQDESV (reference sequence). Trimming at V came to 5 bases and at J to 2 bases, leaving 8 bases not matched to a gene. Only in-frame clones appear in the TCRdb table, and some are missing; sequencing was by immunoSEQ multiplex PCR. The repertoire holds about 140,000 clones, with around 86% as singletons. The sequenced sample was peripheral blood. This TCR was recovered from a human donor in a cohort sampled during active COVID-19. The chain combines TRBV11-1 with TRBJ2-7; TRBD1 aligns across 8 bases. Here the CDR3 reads CASSLDRGQAYEQYF. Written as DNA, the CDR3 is TGTGCCAGCAGCCTTGACAGGGGCCAAGCCTACGAGCAGTACTTC.